The T cell receptor beta chain under discussion was sequenced for a study of T cells in Graves' hyperthyroidism and ophthalmopathy. This clonotype was seen many times. TCR beta CDR3 sequences were amplified from RNA transcripts. The primer set for the first-round RT-PCR of the TCR CDR3 was HTBI. TCRdb re-called the multiplex PCR reads with MiXCR, one entry per CDR3 protein. The sample has around 420,000 distinct CDR3 sequences; about 13% are singletons. The CDR3 has 13 residues. Trimming cost V 3 bases and J 1 base, with 6 bases left between them. Looked up from germline, CDR1 is KGHSH and CDR2 is LQKENI.

The chain recombines TRBV18 with TRBJ1-2, with D possibly being TRBD1 (5 bases). The sequence was obtained from a woman between 18 and 29 years old with Graves' hyperthyroidism. Sequenced sample: blood. CDR3 residues: CASSPDINYGYTF. CDR3 nucleotide sequence: TGTGCCAGCTCACCGGACATTAACTATGGCTACACCTTC. Full variable domain (missing parts from reference TRBV18 and TRBJ1-2): NAGVMQNPRHLVRRRGQEARLRCSPMKGHSHVYWYRQLPEEGLKFMVYLQKENIIDESGMPKERFSAEFPKEGPSILRIQQVVRGDSAAYFCASSPDINYGYTFGSGTRLTVV.